The rows below give T cell receptor beta chains drawn from one sample of a study of shared clonotypes between healthy human individuals. TCRdb keeps only in-frame clones here, not all; method: immunoSEQ multiplex PCR. The repertoire has about 2.2 million clones, just under 95% of them found once; the top ten carry 1.5% to 2%. The sample comprised naive CD8+ T cells from PBMCs. The receptors were sampled from a man between 18 and 35 years old in good health. Some clones in this sample may be carry-over from other donors' samples. Both conserved end residues are part of each CDR3. Fields, in order: CDR3 length, D gene, J gene, V gene, CDR3 protein. The D gene is left open where the match is weak.

13 . TRBJ2-7 TRBV7-7 CASSLGPSYEQYF
10 . TRBJ1-2 TRBV7-9 CATGGGVYTF
13 . TRBJ2-7 TRBV27 CASGVRAFGEQYF
14 TRBD1 TRBJ1-2 TRBV7-8 CASRRQGGDYGYTF
13 . TRBJ1-6 TRBV30 CAWSVGENSPLHF
16 TRBD1 TRBJ2-3 TRBV7-9 CASSSLGQGKVDTQYF
14 TRBD1 TRBJ2-3 TRBV4-3 CASSQVYRGDTQYF
14 . TRBJ2-3 TRBV28 CASSPRLSTDTQYF
15 TRBD1 TRBJ2-7 TRBV19 CASSIGTGSPYEQYF
15 TRBD1 TRBJ1-2 TRBV5-1 CASSLGTGVLYGYTF
16 . TRBJ2-3 TRBV7-2 CASSLGSGRRADTQYF
13 . TRBJ1-2 TRBV28 CASSFLGSDGYTF
18 TRBD2 TRBJ2-3 TRBV4-2 CASSQAASGGPGTDTQYF
14 . TRBJ1-4 TRBV10-2 CASRQTGKNEKLFF
15 TRBD1 TRBJ2-7 TRBV4-3 CASSQEGTGSYEQYF
14 . TRBJ2-7 TRBV6-1 CASSWTEFPYEQYF
13 . TRBJ1-2 TRBV4-1 CASSKHGEYGYTF
16 . TRBJ1-1 TRBV4-1 CASSQAQGLFGTEAFF
17 . TRBJ1-2 TRBV27 CASTHWRRGGPLYGYTF
17 TRBD1 TRBJ1-2 TRBV7-9 CASSLGPTGQGMDGYTF
15 . TRBJ2-2 TRBV6-5 CASSYRTGYTGELFF
14 TRBD2 TRBJ2-7 TRBV27 CASAIAGGPNEQYF
15 . TRBJ1-4 TRBV19 CASSPYGATNEKLFF
14 . TRBJ2-1 TRBV28 CASSSKSSYNEQFF
16 . TRBJ2-1 TRBV18 CASSPTETTVYNEQFF
15 . TRBJ1-2 TRBV6-5 CASSYWAGANYGYTF
14 TRBD1 TRBJ1-5 TRBV9 CASSVTGKGQPQHF
14 . TRBJ2-1 TRBV14 CASSHPSGYNEQFF